The next 13 T cell receptor beta chains were all read from a single sample in a study of radiation and T cells in renal cell carcinoma. Described time point: blood 4 weeks post-SBRT, at nephrectomy. As to treatment: 15 Gy SBRT to primary tumor, nephrectomy 4 weeks later. The repertoire was sequenced with immunoSEQ multiplex PCR; TCRdb's copy has only in-frame clones and lacks some. The data hold roughly 170,000 clones, with approximately 90% observed a single time. The sequencing used blood, collected from a patient whose treatment included radiotherapy and nephrectomy. The receptor set was obtained from a woman aged 45-65 years with renal cell carcinoma.

V usage is TRBV2 and J usage is TRBJ2-2, with TRBD1 as a possible D gene (6 bases). The CDR3 runs to 15 residues. The V and J ends lost 4 bases and 2 bases respectively, with 11 bases between them. Germline CDR1 reads SNHLY; CDR2 reads FYNNEI. The CDR3 sequence is CASSVVGTNTGELFF. The CDR3 DNA follows: TGTGCCAGCAGTGTAGTAGGGACAAACACCGGGGAGCTGTTTTTT.

The V call is TRBV7-2, the J call TRBJ2-6; possibly TRBD1 for D (5 bases). This CDR3 spans 17 amino acids. V dropped 0 bases and J dropped 3 bases, with 12 bases sitting between them. Germline CDR1 SGHTA, CDR2 FQGNSA. The CDR3: CASSLAPQGRGANVLTF. In nucleotides, the CDR3 is TGTGCCAGCAGCTTAGCTCCCCAGGGTCGTGGGGCCAACGTCCTGACTTTC.

The rearrangement joins TRBV4-2 to TRBJ2-5, with 7 positions matching TRBD2. V trimming: 1 base; J trimming: 2 bases; junction bases outside the gene matches: 7. The CDR3 loop spans 16 amino acids. The germline V gene encodes CDR1 LGHNA and CDR2 YNFKEQ. CDR3 loop: CASSQGAGSGQETQYF. The CDR3 DNA is TGTGCCAGCAGCCAAGGGGCAGGTAGCGGGCAAGAGACCCAGTACTTC.

The rearrangement joins TRBV5-1 to TRBJ2-7; the match to TRBD1 covers 10 bases. J lost 5 bases, V lost 2 bases, and 10 bases had no gene match. The CDR3 extends over 16 amino acids. Germline CDR1 SGHRS, CDR2 YFSETQ. This CDR3 is CASSFNPGQGNDEQYF. The CDR3 DNA is TGCGCCAGCAGCTTTAACCCGGGACAGGGGAACGACGAGCAGTACTTC.

The CDR3 DNA sequence: TGTGCCAGCTCAGGGTCCGAAGATACGCAGTATTTT. Amino acid sequence: CASSGSEDTQYF. The V and J genes are TRBV18 and TRBJ2-3; no clear D. Deletions cut 5 bases from V and 5 bases from J, with 8 bases between. The CDR3 runs 12 residues. The germline V gene encodes CDR1 KGHSH and CDR2 LQKENI.

The chain couples TRBV15 to TRBJ1-5; D gene unclear. V lost 5 bases to trimming and J lost 4 bases, with 12 bases between them. CDR1 is LNHNV, CDR2 YYDKDF, per germline (reference sequence). The CDR3 consists of 14 residues. The CDR3 nucleotides are TGTGCCACCAGCGTCCCGGGAGGGAATCAGCCCCAGCATTTT. Encoded protein: CATSVPGGNQPQHF.

V is TRBV7-2 and J is TRBJ2-1; perhaps D is TRBD1 or TRBD2 (5 bases each). CDR3 length equals 14 residues. With 1 base removed from V and 10 bases from J, the gap between germline ends came to 14 bases. CDR1 is SGHTA, CDR2 FQGNSA, per germline. The CDR3 coding sequence is TGTGCCAGCAGCTTAGATAGTGGGACGCCAGAGCAGTTCTTC. Residues: CASSLDSGTPEQFF. Combining the CDR3 with reference TRBV7-2 and TRBJ2-1 gives the whole variable domain GAGVSQSPSNKVTEKGKDVELRCDPISGHTALYWYRQSLGQGLEFLIYFQGNSAPDKSGLPSDRFSAERTGGSVSTLTIQRTQQEDSAVYLCASSLDSGTPEQFFGPGTRLTVL.

V usage is TRBV18 and J usage is TRBJ1-2, with TRBD1 as a possible D gene (5 bases). Germline-derived CDR1 and CDR2 are KGHSH and LQKENI. This CDR3 has 13 amino acids. V was pared by 2 bases and J by 4 bases, with 8 bases between. CDR3 amino acids: CASSPEGSYGYTF. As DNA, the CDR3 is TGTGCCAGCTCACCAGAGGGGAGCTATGGCTACACCTTC.

The J gene is TRBJ2-3, the V gene TRBV5-1, with 11 bases that match TRBD2. V dropped 5 bases and J dropped 11; count of bases not matched to a gene: 13. The CDR3 is 15 amino acids. CDR1 and CDR2 (germline): SGHRS, YFSETQ. The CDR3 protein is CASSPTSGASAGQYF. Here the CDR3 DNA reads TGCGCCAGCAGTCCGACTAGCGGGGCGTCCGCAGGGCAGTATTTT.

This clone has just a few counts. The rearrangement joins TRBV15 to TRBJ2-3, with 12 bases identical to TRBD2. Germline-derived CDR1 and CDR2 are LNHNV and YYDKDF (reference sequence). The V segment lost 6 bases and the J segment 2 bases; nucleotides outside the gene matches: 6. The CDR3 sequence is 16 residues long. The CDR3 DNA follows: TGTGCCACCAGTGGAGGACTAGCGGGGACCACAGATACGCAGTATTTT. It encodes CATSGGLAGTTDTQYF. The variable domain in full, with the rest retrieved from reference TRBV15 and TRBJ2-3, is DAMVIQNPRYQVTQFGKPVTLSCSQTLNHNVMYWYQQKSSQAPKLLFHYYDKDFNNEADTPDNFQSRRPNTSFCFLDIRSPGLGDTAMYLCATSGGLAGTTDTQYFGPGTRLTVL.

This clone was seen only a few times. The V gene is TRBV4-1, the J gene TRBJ1-3; the D is unclear. The CDR3 has 16 residues. V shed 5 bases and J shed 0 bases, with 14 bases lying between them. Germline lookup yields CDR1 MGHRA and CDR2 YSYEKL. The CDR3, as DNA: TGCGCCAGCAGCTCACTTACACGGCGCTCTGGAAACACCATATATTTT. Residues: CASSSLTRRSGNTIYF.

The chain recombines TRBV25-1 with TRBJ2-1, with D unresolved. Germline CDR1 reads MGHDK; CDR2 reads SYGVNS. V lost 4 bases and J 12 bases, leaving 13 bases between the germline ends. The CDR3 contains 12 residues. In DNA, the CDR3 is TGTGCCAGCAGTGGAGGTTTAATATCGCAGTTCTTC. Translation: CASSGGLISQFF.

The chain joins TRBV19 to TRBJ2-3; D unclear. The germline gives CDR1 LNHDA, CDR2 SQIVND (reference sequence). Trimming shortened V by 8 bases and J by 3 bases, and 9 bases separated the two germline ends. CDR3 length: 12 residues. CDR3 in amino acids: CASSPRTDTQYF. The DNA of the CDR3 is TGTGCCAGTTCGCCTCGGACAGATACGCAGTATTTT.